This T cell receptor beta chain was observed in a study of blood T cell repertoires in COVID-19. As for the study in general: Sites in the United States, Italy and Spain provided acute and convalescent COVID-19 samples. The cDNA or gDNA used as material had been derived from T cells, B-cell-depleted T cells, or PBMCs.

As processed by the authors: Scientists estimated how many nucleated cells there were by amplifying reference gene primers. Produced via immunoSEQ multiplex PCR; TCRdb's table is partial and in-frame only. V and J calls and clone size are as listed in that table; D and trimming were resolved from the DNA. Here the sample spans about 72,000 clones, about nine tenths being singletons. There are 14 residues in the CDR3. The germline CDR1 and CDR2 sequences are SGDLS and YYNGEE. The V end was cut by 4 bases, the J end by 4 bases, with 12 bases between. The sequenced sample was peripheral blood. This TCR derives from a man between 65 and 79 years old with active or convalescent COVID-19. This sequence joins TRBV9 and TRBJ2-1, with D hard to call. CDR3: CASSPGSGYNEQFF. CDR3 DNA: TGTGCCAGCAGCCCAGGCAGTGGGTACAATGAGCAGTTCTTC.